The clone carrying this T cell receptor beta chain was seen ten or more times. What it binds is unknown. The read falls 3 residues short of the CDR3 end, and the missing part is taken from the germline J gene. This sample is part of a study of T cell clonality in common variable immunodeficiency. Points from the study as a whole: TCRbeta clonality was increased in CVID versus healthy controls. Shared TCRbeta clones were fewer between CVID subjects than controls.

The V and J ends lost 7 bases and 5 bases respectively, with 15 bases between them. CDR3 length: 13 residues. Germline V gives CDR1 SQVTM, CDR2 ANQGSEA. Clones were read by immunoSEQ multiplex PCR, and TCRdb kept only the in-frame ones, dropping some. The sample yields 39,000 or so clones, without any singletons. Donors gave roughly 4.5 to 8.5 ml heparinized peripheral whole blood. The specimen was peripheral blood mononuclear cells. This TCR was recovered from a person between 18 and 69 years old in good health. The chain is built from TRBV29-1 and TRBJ2-1; weak D call: TRBD1 (6 bases). The CDR3 loop reads CSAHGQKDNEQFF. CDR3 bases read: TGCAGCGCACATGGACAGAAAGACAATGAG.